This T cell receptor beta chain was profiled in a study of T cells of healthy individuals. Germline values: CDR1 SGHVS, CDR2 FNYEAQ. V lost 0 bases and J 2 bases, leaving 8 bases between the germline ends. The CDR3 consists of 14 residues. This clonotype has a count of ten or more. TCRdb processed the 5' RACE reads anew with MiXCR; each CDR3 protein has one entry. The sample lists fewer than 90,000 distinct CDR3 sequences; approximately 5.4% were seen once. This chain links TRBV7-6 with TRBJ2-7; D unclear. The TCR comes from a female donor in good health. Written as DNA, the CDR3 is TGTGCCAGCAGCTTAGCGGAAGCGCCCTACGAGCAGTACTTC. Residues: CASSLAEAPYEQYF.